The 12 T cell receptor beta chains in this list originate from one sample, sequenced in a study of blood T cell repertoires in COVID-19. Data came from immunoSEQ multiplex PCR; TCRdb stores just in-frame clones and leaves some out. Counted here are approximately 170,000 clones, roughly 80% occurring once; the ten biggest clones make up around a fifth. The sequenced sample was peripheral blood. These receptors originate from a woman at least 80 years old with acute or convalescent COVID-19.

This clone is a singleton in its sample. The chain carries TRBV7-9 and TRBJ1-4; no definite D call. V was cut by 1 base and J by 8 bases, with 14 bases left in between. The CDR3 contains 15 residues. Germline V gives CDR1 SEHNR, CDR2 FQNEAQ (reference sequence). The CDR3: CASSLEGGPGEKLFF. For the CDR3, the DNA is TGTGCCAGCAGCTTAGAGGGAGGCCCTGGGGAAAAACTGTTTTTT.

This clone was detected only a few times. The chain couples TRBV16 to TRBJ1-2, with D possibly TRBD1 on 6 matching bases. Germline-derived CDR1 and CDR2 are KGHSY and FQNENV. V was pared by 2 bases and J by 4 bases, with 11 bases between. The CDR3 sequence is 14 residues long. The DNA of the CDR3 is TGTGCCAGCAGCCAACGTCAGGGGTCCTATGGCTACACCTTC. Translation gives CASSQRQGSYGYTF.

There are a few counts of this clone. The rearrangement joins TRBV14 to TRBJ2-2; D is unclear. This CDR3 contains 13 residues. Germline V CDR1 and CDR2: SGHDN, FVKESK. V gave up 1 base and J gave up 9 bases, with 9 bases separating them. CDR3 in DNA: TGTGCCAGCAGCCAAGTTGCGAGTAGGGAGCTGTTTTTT. Its translation is CASSQVASRELFF.

A single count supports this clone. J is TRBJ2-5 and V is TRBV15, with 9 nucleotides matching TRBD1. Germline CDR1 LNHNV, CDR2 YYDKDF (reference sequence). The CDR3 runs 17 residues. V dropped 6 bases and J dropped 2; count of bases not matched to a gene: 13. This chain's CDR3 is CATSHDTGGLGQETQYF. The CDR3 bases are TGTGCCACCAGTCACGATACAGGGGGCTTGGGGCAAGAGACCCAGTACTTC.

The rearrangement links TRBV15 to TRBJ2-1; 9 nucleotides line up with TRBD2. V was clipped by 3 bases and J by 6 bases; unmatched bases: 12. Germline lookup yields CDR1 LNHNV and CDR2 YYDKDF (reference sequence). The CDR3 is made up of 17 amino acids. The CDR3, as DNA: TGTGCCACCAGCAGTCCTATTGGCCTAGCGGGATTCAATGAGCAGTTCTTC. This codes for CATSSPIGLAGFNEQFF.

The V gene is TRBV25-1, the J gene TRBJ1-1; weak D call: TRBD1 (5 bases). The CDR3 runs 14 residues. The V gene's germline CDR1 is MGHDK and CDR2 SYGVNS. The V end lost 3 bases, the J end lost 11 bases, and 19 bases lay between the germline ends. The CDR3 loop reads CASSDNQGLISAFF. For the CDR3, the DNA is TGTGCCAGCAGTGACAACCAGGGTTTGATTTCTGCTTTCTTT.

This chain uses TRBV29-1 with TRBJ2-2, with 9 bases aligning to TRBD1. This CDR3 region has 13 residues. Looked up from germline, CDR1 is SQVTM and CDR2 is ANQGSEA. The J segment lost 4 bases and the V segment lost 6 bases, leaving 3 bases of the junction unmatched. The CDR3 DNA reads as TGCAGCGTGATGACAGGGGGCACCGGGGAGCTGTTTTTT. Its translation is CSVMTGGTGELFF.

This rearrangement joins TRBV9 to TRBJ2-7; 7 nucleotides line up with TRBD1. The CDR3 is 15 residues long. Per germline, CDR1 SGDLS and CDR2 YYNGEE. The V segment lost 2 bases and the J segment 2 bases; nucleotides outside the gene matches: 7. The chain's CDR3 is CASSVALGTAYEQYF. The CDR3 bases are TGTGCCAGCAGCGTTGCCTTAGGGACAGCCTACGAGCAGTACTTC.

CDR3 nucleotides: TGTGCCAGCATGCCCCTTCCCGGGGGGGGTACGAACACCGGGGAGCTGTTTTTT. Translation gives CASMPLPGGGTNTGELFF. V usage is TRBV28 and J usage is TRBJ2-2; 8 bases are a match to TRBD2. Germline-derived CDR1 and CDR2 are MDHEN and SYDVKM. The CDR3 spans 18 residues. With V trimmed by 7 bases and J by 0 bases, 13 bases remained unmatched.

The genes are TRBV7-9 and TRBJ1-2; D unclear. Germline V gene lookup returns CDR1 SEHNR and CDR2 FQNEAQ (reference sequence). V dropped 5 bases and J dropped 6 bases, with 16 bases sitting between them. The CDR3 contains 14 residues. CDR3 protein: CASSRKPPVDGYTF. The CDR3 coding sequence is TGTGCCAGCAGCCGTAAGCCCCCTGTCGATGGCTACACCTTC.

J is TRBJ2-3 and V is TRBV5-1, with 7 bases lining up with TRBD2. V lost 3 bases and J lost 0; bases outside the gene matches: 7. This CDR3 contains 16 residues. Germline V lookup: CDR1 SGHRS, CDR2 YFSETQ. The CDR3 DNA is TGCGCCAGCAGCTACTCAGGCGGGGGAAGCACAGATACGCAGTATTTT. Protein: CASSYSGGGSTDTQYF.

This chain uses TRBV3-1 (or the pseudogene TRBV3-2) with TRBJ1-2, with 10 bases fitting TRBD1. V gave up 11 bases and J gave up 7 bases; unmatched junction bases: 7. Per the germline V gene, CDR1 is LGHDT and CDR2 is YNNKEL (reference sequence). The CDR3 loop spans 12 amino acids. The CDR3 coding sequence is TGTGCCTTCCGGGACAGGGGAGGTGGCTACACCTTC. As protein: CAFRDRGGGYTF.